Presented here are 2 T cell receptor beta chains from one specimen sequenced in a study of shared clonotypes between healthy human individuals (dated by TCRdb to the early 2020s). The receptor library was made with the immunoSEQ multiplex PCR assay. The table comes from immuneACCESS by way of TCRdb, which keeps in-frame sequences with V and J called. Part of the clones is missing from these tables; in studies checked, under half for an unresolved V gene and the rest for unknown reasons. The sample records approximately 500,000 clones, less than 85% of which are singletons. The ten top clones hold 10% to 15% of the sample. The sample consisted of PBMCs. Receptor source: a woman in her thirties or forties in good health. Some clones in this sample may be carry-over from other donors' samples.

Points on this clone: Other DNA sequences of this sample code for an identical CDR3. J is TRBJ2-7 and V is TRBV18; D gene uncertain. The CDR3 contains 13 residues. The ends were cut back, 2 bases at V and 2 bases at J, with 7 bases in the middle. Germline V gene lookup returns CDR1 KGHSH and CDR2 LQKENI. CDR3 region: CASSPGSPYEQYF. The CDR3 DNA sequence: TGTGCCAGCTCACCAGGCTCGCCCTACGAGCAGTACTTC.

This clone was found once. The rearrangement joins TRBV5-1 to TRBJ2-3; 10 positions agree with TRBD1. The CDR3 totals 16 residues. Germline V gives CDR1 SGHRS, CDR2 YFSETQ. With 4 bases clipped from V and 2 bases from J, the junction kept 7 bases outside the gene matches. The CDR3 sequence: CASSPRDRGLTDTQYF. The CDR3 nucleotides are TGCGCCAGCAGCCCGCGGGACAGGGGACTCACAGATACGCAGTATTTT.